This TCR beta chain was sequenced for a study of PD-L1 blockade in urothelial cancer. Whole-study context: Investigators checked blood 3 weeks (second dose) and 6 weeks after treatment start. Study findings and constraints: Below-median blood TCR clonality before treatment forecast better survival.

Only in-frame clones appear in the TCRdb table, and some are missing; sequencing was by immunoSEQ multiplex PCR. Among about 43,000 clones listed, roughly 80% were seen once. V lost 4 bases to trimming and J lost 1 base, with 13 bases between them. Germline values: CDR1 KGHSH, CDR2 LQKENI. This CDR3 is built from 16 residues. Comment on this clone: Antigen: not known.

Time point indicated: peripheral blood 6 weeks after treatment start. The material sequenced was PBMCs, taken around atezolizumab (anti-PD-L1) treatment. The V call is TRBV18, the J call TRBJ2-2, with D perhaps matching TRBD2 (6 bases). The receptor's source is a man aged 60-69 years with urothelial cancer. CDR3 sequence (DNA): TGTGCCAGCTCACAAGAGATGGGAGGGAACACCGGGGAGCTGTTTTTT. This translates into CASSQEMGGNTGELFF.